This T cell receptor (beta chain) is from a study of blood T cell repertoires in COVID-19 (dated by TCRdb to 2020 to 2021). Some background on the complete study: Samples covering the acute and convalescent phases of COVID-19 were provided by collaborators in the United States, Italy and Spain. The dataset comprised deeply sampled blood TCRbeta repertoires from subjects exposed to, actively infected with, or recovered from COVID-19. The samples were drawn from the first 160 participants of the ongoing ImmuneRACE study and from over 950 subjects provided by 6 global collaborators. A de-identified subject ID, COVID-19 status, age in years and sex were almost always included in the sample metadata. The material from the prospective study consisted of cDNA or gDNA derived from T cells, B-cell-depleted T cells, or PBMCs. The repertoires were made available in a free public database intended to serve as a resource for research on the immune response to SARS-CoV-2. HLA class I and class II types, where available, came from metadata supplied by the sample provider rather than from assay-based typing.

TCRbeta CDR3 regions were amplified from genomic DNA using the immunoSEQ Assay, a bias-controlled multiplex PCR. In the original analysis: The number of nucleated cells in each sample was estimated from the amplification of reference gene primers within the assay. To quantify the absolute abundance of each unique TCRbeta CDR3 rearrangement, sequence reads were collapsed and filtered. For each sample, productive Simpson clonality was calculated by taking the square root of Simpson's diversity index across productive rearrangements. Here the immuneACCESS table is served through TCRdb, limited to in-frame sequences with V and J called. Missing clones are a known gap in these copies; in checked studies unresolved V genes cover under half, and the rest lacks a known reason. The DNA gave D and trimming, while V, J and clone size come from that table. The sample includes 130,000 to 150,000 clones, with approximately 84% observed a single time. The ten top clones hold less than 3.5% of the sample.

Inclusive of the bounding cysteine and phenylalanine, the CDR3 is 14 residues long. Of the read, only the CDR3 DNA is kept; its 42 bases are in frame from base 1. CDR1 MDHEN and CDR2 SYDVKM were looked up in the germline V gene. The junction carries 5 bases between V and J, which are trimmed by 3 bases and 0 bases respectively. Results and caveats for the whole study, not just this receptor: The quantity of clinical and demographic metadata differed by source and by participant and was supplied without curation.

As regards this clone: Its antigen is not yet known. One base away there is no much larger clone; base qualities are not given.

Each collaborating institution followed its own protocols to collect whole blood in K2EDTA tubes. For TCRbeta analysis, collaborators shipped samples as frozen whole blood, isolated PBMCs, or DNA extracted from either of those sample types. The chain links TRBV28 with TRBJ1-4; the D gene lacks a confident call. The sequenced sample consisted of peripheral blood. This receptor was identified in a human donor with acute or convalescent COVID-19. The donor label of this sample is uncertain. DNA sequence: TGTGCCAGCAGTTTCAGGTCAACTAATGAAAAACTGTTTTTT. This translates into CASSFRSTNEKLFF.